This entry concerns a single TCR beta chain. Participants were aged roughly 18 to 89 years from 24 US areas. This sample stems from a study of blood T cell repertoires in COVID-19. Germline V gene lookup returns CDR1 SGHDT and CDR2 YYEEEE. The CDR3 runs 15 residues. Between the trimmed V and J ends, which lost 0 bases and 2 bases, there was a span of 11 bases. Original processing methods: Amplification of reference gene primers provided the estimated nucleated cell counts. Some clones are missing from TCRdb's copy, which holds only in-frame ones; the method was immunoSEQ multiplex PCR. That table supplies the V and J calls and clone size; D and trimming were determined from the DNA. Of about 260,000 clones detected, 86% appear once; the ten largest clones hold about 2.1%.

The chain couples TRBV5-6 to TRBJ1-1; tentative D call: TRBD1 (5 bases). The sample was PBMCs or T cells enriched from blood (not recorded which). The sequence came from a woman aged 45-65 years who had recovered from COVID-19. The CDR3 nucleotides are TGTGCCAGCAGCTTGGTTCCGGGGGGAAACACTGAAGCTTTCTTT. Translating it yields CASSLVPGGNTEAFF.